A single sample gave rise to the 32 T cell receptor beta chains below, sequenced in a study of blood T cell repertoires in COVID-19. TCRdb's table, derived via immunoSEQ multiplex PCR, lists solely in-frame clones and lacks some. The table includes 270,000 or so clones, 75% to 90% detected once. The sample taken for sequencing was PBMCs or T cells enriched from blood (not recorded which). All receptors come from a woman aged 30 to 39 with acute COVID-19.

This clone is a singleton in its sample. The chain is built from TRBV28 and TRBJ2-4; D might be TRBD2 (6 bases). Germline values: CDR1 MDHEN, CDR2 SYDVKM. The CDR3 has 15 residues. V lost 6 bases, J lost 3 bases, and 15 bases lay in between. This chain's CDR3 is CASRRTEGRKNIQYF. DNA for the CDR3: TGTGCCAGCAGGCGTACGGAGGGACGCAAAAACATTCAGTACTTC.

The V and J genes are TRBV28 and TRBJ2-7; no clear D. Trimming removed 4 bases from V and 3 bases from J, with 10 bases in between. CDR3 length: 13 amino acids. CDR1 MDHEN and CDR2 SYDVKM come from the germline V gene. The CDR3 loop reads CASSYADDYEQYF. The CDR3, as DNA: TGTGCCAGCAGTTACGCAGATGACTACGAGCAGTACTTC.

The chain joins TRBV9 to TRBJ2-5; perhaps TRBD2 as D (6 bases). This CDR3 has 10 amino acids. Deletions cut 8 bases from V and 5 bases from J, with 7 bases between. CDR1 is SGDLS, CDR2 YYNGEE, per germline. CDR3 nucleotides: TGTGCCAGTGGGGGGGAGACCCAGTACTTC. It specifies CASGGETQYF.

In the case of this clone: Other nucleotide sequences from this sample produce the same CDR3. The chain is built from TRBV12-3 or TRBV12-4 and TRBJ1-1; D perhaps matches TRBD1 (6 bases). CDR3 length: 13 amino acids. The ends were cut back, 5 bases at V and 3 bases at J, with 10 bases in the middle. In DNA, the CDR3 is TGTGCCAGCAGTCGGAACAGGGACACTGAAGCTTTCTTT. Translating it yields CASSRNRDTEAFF.

The rearrangement uses TRBV9 and TRBJ1-2; D is unclear. Looked up from germline, CDR1 is SGDLS and CDR2 is YYNGEE. CDR3 size: 14 residues. V shed 0 bases and J shed 4 bases, with 10 bases lying between them. CDR3 in DNA: TGTGCCAGCAGCGTAGGCTCCTCACTCTATGGCTACACCTTC. This gives the protein CASSVGSSLYGYTF. The whole variable domain, remainder taken from reference TRBV9 and TRBJ1-2, is DSGVTQTPKHLITATGQRVTLRCSPRSGDLSVYWYQQSLDQGLQFLIQYYNGEERAKGNILERFSAQQFPDLHSELNLSSLELGDSALYFCASSVGSSLYGYTFGSGTRLTVV.

The chain combines TRBV7-7 with TRBJ2-7, with D perhaps TRBD2 (5 bases). The V end lost 6 bases, the J end lost 4 bases, and 13 bases lay between the germline ends. CDR3 length: 13 residues. Germline lookup yields CDR1 SSHAT and CDR2 FNYEAQ (reference sequence). CDR3 amino acids: CASSLAPGYEQYF. The CDR3 bases are TGTGCCAGCAGTCTAGCCCCGGGGTACGAGCAGTACTTC.

This clone turned up a few times. The chain links TRBV19 to TRBJ1-5; a possible D gene is TRBD1 (5 bases). V was shortened by 5 bases and J by 2 bases, with 13 bases between the two germline ends. Germline V gives CDR1 LNHDA, CDR2 SQIVND (reference sequence). CDR3 size: 15 residues. CDR3 residues: CASSPQTGGNQPQHF. The CDR3 bases are TGTGCCAGTAGTCCCCAAACAGGCGGCAATCAGCCCCAGCATTTT.

The chain uses TRBV5-4 and TRBJ2-3, with TRBD2 matching 10 bases. The CDR3 is made up of 16 amino acids. Germline V gene sequence: CDR1 SGHNT, CDR2 YYREEE (reference sequence). J gave up 0 bases and V 4 bases, and 5 bases lay outside the gene matches. CDR3 residues: CASSPGTSDSTDTQYF. In DNA, the CDR3 is TGTGCCAGCAGCCCCGGGACTAGCGATAGCACAGATACGCAGTATTTT. The variable domain in full, with the rest retrieved from reference TRBV5-4 and TRBJ2-3, is ETGVTQSPTHLIKTRGQQVTLRCSSQSGHNTVSWYQQALGQGPQFIFQYYREEENGRGNFPPRFSGLQFPNYSSELNVNALELDDSALYLCASSPGTSDSTDTQYFGPGTRLTVL.

The rearrangement links TRBV12-3 or TRBV12-4 to TRBJ1-4, with 7 bases that match TRBD1. The V gene end was trimmed by 8 bases and the J gene end by 5 bases; junction bases not matched to a gene: 5. The CDR3 spans 13 residues. The CDR3 DNA is TGTGCCAGCCGGGACAGCAAGAATGAAAAACTGTTTTTT. Amino acids: CASRDSKNEKLFF.

The gene calls are TRBV7-2 and TRBJ2-7, with 7 bases lining up with TRBD2. CDR1 and CDR2 (germline): SGHTA, FQGNSA. The CDR3 covers 13 residues. Trimming at V came to 5 bases and at J to 3 bases, leaving 4 bases not matched to a gene. CDR3 nucleotide sequence: TGTGCCAGCAGCGGCGGGAGTAACTACGAGCAGTACTTC. Protein product: CASSGGSNYEQYF.

This sequence joins TRBV11-2 and TRBJ2-7; a weak D match, TRBD1 (5 bases). Per germline, CDR1 SGHAT and CDR2 FQNNGV. Trimming stripped 1 base from V and 2 bases from J, with 9 bases between. CDR3 length equals 14 residues. The CDR3 coding sequence is TGTGCCAGCAGCTTAGGGGGCGGCCCCTACGAGCAGTACTTC. Protein product: CASSLGGGPYEQYF.

The chain links TRBV5-1 to TRBJ2-7; 10 bases fit TRBD2. V lost 0 bases to trimming and J lost 5 bases; unmatched junction nucleotides: 5. Germline V CDR1 and CDR2: SGHRS, YFSETQ. There are 15 residues in the CDR3. The CDR3 DNA reads TGCGCCAGCAGCTTGGAGGCTAGCGGGAGCCACGAGCAGTACTTC. Amino acids: CASSLEASGSHEQYF.

The chain has TRBV5-1 and TRBJ2-6; tentatively, D is TRBD1 (5 bases). V dropped 0 bases and J dropped 2 bases, with 6 bases sitting between them. Germline loops: CDR1 SGHRS, CDR2 YFSETQ. The CDR3 has 15 residues. This chain's CDR3 is CASSLARAGANVLTF. The CDR3 nucleotides read TGCGCCAGCAGCTTGGCCAGGGCTGGGGCCAACGTCCTGACTTTC.

The genes are TRBV7-3 and TRBJ2-1, with 11 bases identical to TRBD1. V lost 4 bases to trimming and J lost 6 bases; unmatched junction nucleotides: 8. CDR1 and CDR2 (germline): SGHTA, FQGTGA. The CDR3 consists of 16 residues. In DNA form, the CDR3 reads TGTGCCAGCAGCTCCCCATCCGGGACAGGGGGCAATGAGCAGTTCTTC. This encodes CASSSPSGTGGNEQFF. Full variable domain (outside the CDR3, taken from reference TRBV7-3 and TRBJ2-1): GAGVSQTPSNKVTEKGKYVELRCDPISGHTALYWYRQSLGQGPEFLIYFQGTGAADDSGLPNDRFFAVRPEGSVSTLKIQRTERGDSAVYLCASSSPSGTGGNEQFFGPGTRLTVL.

CDR3 amino acids: CASSLAGGSYEQYF. The DNA of the CDR3 is TGTGCCAGCAGCTTAGCAGGAGGCTCCTACGAGCAGTACTTC. V usage is TRBV7-6 and J usage is TRBJ2-7; weak D call: TRBD2 (5 bases). Between the trimmed V and J ends, which lost 0 bases and 0 bases, there was a span of 6 bases. Germline V gives CDR1 SGHVS, CDR2 FNYEAQ. The CDR3 loop spans 14 amino acids. Using reference TRBV7-6 and TRBJ2-7 for the parts outside the CDR3, the full variable domain is GAGVSQSPRYKVTKRGQDVALRCDPISGHVSLYWYRQALGQGPEFLTYFNYEAQQDKSGLPNDRFSAERPEGSISTLTIQRTEQRDSAMYRCASSLAGGSYEQYFGPGTRLTVT.

The chain combines TRBV5-1 with TRBJ2-1; 7 nucleotides agree with TRBD1. V lost 5 bases and J lost 2; bases outside the gene matches: 7. The CDR3 spans 15 residues. Germline CDR1 reads SGHRS; CDR2 reads YFSETQ. CDR3 nucleotide sequence: TGCGCCAGCAGTTTGTCTGGGACAGCCTACAATGAGCAGTTCTTC. Its translation: CASSLSGTAYNEQFF.

The CDR3 region has the DNA TGTGCCAGCAGCCAAGATATCAGGACAGGGGGCACCACAGATACGCAGTATTTT. Its translation: CASSQDIRTGGTTDTQYF. This chain uses TRBV14 with TRBJ2-3, with TRBD1 identical over 11 bases. Trimming removed 0 bases from V and 2 bases from J; junction bases left unmatched: 7. CDR1 is SGHDN and CDR2 is FVKESK in the germline V gene. CDR3 length: 18 amino acids.

The rearrangement joins TRBV2 to TRBJ1-5; D possibly corresponds to TRBD1 (5 bases). Trimming took 1 base from V and 5 from J, leaving 9 bases between them. The CDR3 extends over 14 amino acids. The V gene's germline CDR1 is SNHLY and CDR2 FYNNEI. CDR3 residues: CASSEVRGDQPQHF. In DNA, the CDR3 is TGTGCCAGCAGTGAAGTCCGGGGGGATCAGCCCCAGCATTTT. Combining the CDR3 with reference TRBV2 and TRBJ1-5 gives the whole variable domain EPEVTQTPSHQVTQMGQEVILRCVPISNHLYFYWYRQILGQKVEFLVSFYNNEISEKSEIFDDQFSVERPDGSNFTLKIRSTKLEDSAMYFCASSEVRGDQPQHFGDGTRLSIL.

The gene calls are TRBV7-3 and TRBJ1-1; D is ambiguous. Germline V gene lookup returns CDR1 SGHTA and CDR2 FQGTGA. V lost 4 bases and J lost 7, with 13 bases in between. The CDR3 is 13 residues long. The CDR3 DNA sequence: TGTGCCAGCAGCTCCCCCCCCGCCGGTGAAGCTTTCTTT. This sequence encodes CASSSPPAGEAFF.

This chain uses TRBV28 with TRBJ2-7, with a weak D call TRBD2 (5 bases). This CDR3 spans 17 amino acids. Trimming took off 2 bases at V and 4 bases at J, with 21 bases between the two ends. Germline V gives CDR1 MDHEN, CDR2 SYDVKM. The CDR3 bases are TGTGCCAGCAGTTTAGATGTTAGCGAGGCCTCTCTGTACGAGCAGTACTTC. It encodes CASSLDVSEASLYEQYF.

This clone was seen once. The chain links TRBV7-8 to TRBJ1-2, with a possible D match to TRBD1 (5 bases). The V gene's germline CDR1 is SGHVS and CDR2 FQNEAQ. This CDR3 is built from 19 residues. Trimming cost V 1 base and J 1 base, with 22 bases left between them. The CDR3 sequence is CASSLGILGAVMYNYGYTF. As DNA, the CDR3 is TGTGCCAGCAGCTTAGGGATTCTTGGGGCAGTGATGTATAACTATGGCTACACCTTC.

V and J are TRBV29-1 and TRBJ2-1, with TRBD2 identical over 9 bases. J lost 3 bases, V lost 0 bases, and 9 bases had no gene match. CDR1 is SQVTM and CDR2 is ANQGSEA in the germline V gene. The CDR3 consists of 17 residues. CDR3 DNA: TGCAGCGTTGAAGATCTTGCGGGAGGGCCTATCTACAATGAGCAGTTCTTC. The encoded protein is CSVEDLAGGPIYNEQFF.

The chain is built from TRBV7-9 and TRBJ2-1; D possibly corresponds to TRBD1 (6 bases). The CDR3 has 15 amino acids. Trimming shortened V by 6 bases and J by 9 bases, and 21 bases separated the two germline ends. Germline CDR1 SEHNR, CDR2 FQNEAQ (reference sequence). This chain's CDR3 is CASRPDRFGVGEQFF. CDR3 DNA: TGTGCCAGCAGACCCGACAGGTTTGGGGTCGGTGAGCAGTTCTTC.

The chain employs TRBV2 and TRBJ1-5, with TRBD1 matching 10 bases. The trim removed 6 bases at V and 2 bases at J, leaving 4 bases unmatched. CDR3 length equals 15 residues. Per the germline V gene, CDR1 is SNHLY and CDR2 is FYNNEI. CDR3 bases: TGTGCCAGCAGGGTGACAGGGGGCGGCAATCAGCCCCAGCATTTT. Translation: CASRVTGGGNQPQHF.

The chain carries TRBV5-1 and TRBJ1-3, with D possibly matching TRBD1 (5 bases). The germline gives CDR1 SGHRS, CDR2 YFSETQ. The CDR3 totals 15 residues. With 4 bases removed from V and 8 bases from J, the gap between germline ends came to 19 bases. The CDR3 DNA follows: TGCGCCAGCAGCAGGAGGGGACTCGAAATGGACACCATATATTTT. Its protein is CASSRRGLEMDTIYF. Based on the CDR3 plus reference TRBV5-1 and TRBJ1-3, the full variable domain is KAGVTQTPRYLIKTRGQQVTLSCSPISGHRSVSWYQQTPGQGLQFLFEYFSETQRNKGNFPGRFSGRQFSNSRSEMNVSTLELGDSALYLCASSRRGLEMDTIYFGEGSWLTVV.

The V gene is TRBV2, the J gene TRBJ1-5; the match to TRBD1 covers 7 bases. In germline, CDR1 is SNHLY, CDR2 FYNNEI. Germline trimming cut 4 bases from V and 3 bases from J; bases unmatched to any gene: 3. The CDR3 consists of 14 residues. CDR3 DNA: TGTGCCAGCAGTGGGGGACAGCACAATCAGCCCCAGCATTTT. Its protein is CASSGGQHNQPQHF.

This chain links TRBV19 with TRBJ2-5; 9 bases fit TRBD1. With 5 bases clipped from V and 5 bases from J, the junction kept 12 bases outside the gene matches. The V gene's germline CDR1 is LNHDA and CDR2 SQIVND (reference sequence). The CDR3 covers 16 residues. CDR3 nucleotides: TGTGCCAGTAGTCCACAGGGGGCTTACTTGGTGGAGACCCAGTACTTC. Translating gives CASSPQGAYLVETQYF. Full variable domain (missing parts from reference TRBV19 and TRBJ2-5): DGGITQSPKYLFRKEGQNVTLSCEQNLNHDAMYWYRQDPGQGLRLIYYSQIVNDFQKGDIAEGYSVSREKKESFPLTVTSAQKNPTAFYLCASSPQGAYLVETQYFGPGTRLLVL.

The chain combines TRBV3-1 (or the pseudogene TRBV3-2) with TRBJ1-2, with D possibly TRBD1 on 5 matching bases. Between the trimmed V and J ends, which lost 6 bases and 6 bases, there was a span of 29 bases. The germline gives CDR1 LGHDT, CDR2 YNNKEL (reference sequence). CDR3 length equals 18 residues. The CDR3 bases are TGTGCCAGCAGTCTAAAGATCGGGTTGCGGGGGGACGCGGATGGCTACACCTTC. Residues: CASSLKIGLRGDADGYTF.

For the CDR3, the DNA is TGTGCCAGCAGTTTATCCGGGACAGCCTACGAGCAGTACTTC. It encodes CASSLSGTAYEQYF. V usage is TRBV27 and J usage is TRBJ2-7; TRBD1 matches 7 bases. Germline V gene lookup returns CDR1 MNHEY and CDR2 SMNVEV (reference sequence). This CDR3 has 14 amino acids. V dropped 0 bases and J dropped 2; count of bases not matched to a gene: 1.

The chain carries TRBV28 and TRBJ1-5; 8 nucleotides align to TRBD1. The CDR3 runs to 15 residues. Germline V gives CDR1 MDHEN, CDR2 SYDVKM. Germline trimming cut 8 bases from V and 1 base from J; bases unmatched to any gene: 7. The CDR3, as DNA: TGTGCCAGCCTCACACAGGGGGTGAGCAATCAGCCCCAGCATTTT. Amino acid sequence: CASLTQGVSNQPQHF.

CDR3: CASSPTEIGNTIYF. The CDR3 nucleotides are TGTGCCAGCAGTCCGACAGAGATAGGAAACACCATATATTTT. The J gene is TRBJ1-3, the V gene TRBV28; tentative D call: TRBD1 (5 bases). CDR3 size: 14 residues. CDR1 MDHEN and CDR2 SYDVKM come from the germline V gene. V was trimmed by 5 bases and J by 4 bases, leaving 12 bases between them.

The chain links TRBV28 to TRBJ1-1, with unresolved D. V gave up 2 bases and J gave up 1 base, with 5 bases separating them. The germline V gene has CDR1 MDHEN and CDR2 SYDVKM. The CDR3 sequence is 13 residues long. CDR3 protein: CASSLGRNTEAFF. CDR3 in DNA: TGTGCCAGCAGTTTAGGGCGGAACACTGAAGCTTTCTTT.